Listed below are T cell receptor beta chains from one sample, sequenced in a study of T cells in localized non-small cell lung cancer. Method: immunoSEQ multiplex PCR; TCRdb's copy keeps in-frame clones and lacks some. The sample lists 100,000 to 150,000 clones, 89% occurring once. Sequencing was performed on peripheral blood, taken before any cancer treatment. The receptors stem from a female donor of 60 years or more with stage I lung adenocarcinoma. CDR3s include the opening cysteine and the closing phenylalanine or tryptophan. Fields, in order: J gene, D gene, V gene, CDR3 protein, CDR3 DNA. The D gene is left open where the match is weak.

j_call: TRBJ2-3; d_call: NA; v_call: TRBV2; cdr3_aa: CASQSGSRGTDTQYF; cdr3_nt: TGTGCCAGTCAGAGCGGATCGAGAGGGACAGATACGCAGTATTTT
j_call: TRBJ1-2; d_call: TRBD1; v_call: TRBV18; cdr3_aa: CASSQGTGRGYTF; cdr3_nt: TGTGCCAGCTCCCAGGGGACAGGGCGCGGCTACACCTTC
j_call: TRBJ1-2; d_call: NA; v_call: TRBV20-1; cdr3_aa: CSAPGDYGYTF; cdr3_nt: TGCAGTGCGCCCGGGGACTATGGCTACACCTTC
j_call: TRBJ2-7; d_call: TRBD2; v_call: TRBV14; cdr3_aa: CASSQAGLARYEQYF; cdr3_nt: TGTGCCAGCAGCCAAGCCGGACTAGCGCGCTACGAGCAGTACTTC
j_call: TRBJ1-1; d_call: NA; v_call: TRBV7-6; cdr3_aa: CASSFGGTTEAFF; cdr3_nt: TGTGCCAGCAGTTTCGGGGGTACGACTGAAGCTTTCTTT
j_call: TRBJ2-1; d_call: NA; v_call: TRBV7-3; cdr3_aa: CASSEQGEEQFF; cdr3_nt: TGTGCCAGCAGCGAACAGGGTGAGGAGCAGTTCTTC
j_call: TRBJ2-3; d_call: NA; v_call: TRBV5-5; cdr3_aa: CASSPTPDTDTQYF; cdr3_nt: TGTGCCAGCAGCCCGACCCCAGACACAGATACGCAGTATTTT
j_call: TRBJ1-2; d_call: NA; v_call: TRBV4-2; cdr3_aa: CASSQGPKEGESGYTF; cdr3_nt: TGTGCCAGCAGCCAAGGACCTAAGGAGGGCGAAAGTGGCTACACCTTC
j_call: TRBJ2-5; d_call: NA; v_call: TRBV7-6; cdr3_aa: CASSLEGTAVLETQYF; cdr3_nt: TGTGCCAGCAGCTTAGAGGGTACAGCGGTCCTCGAGACCCAGTACTTC
j_call: TRBJ2-3; d_call: NA; v_call: TRBV11-1; cdr3_aa: CASSSHGATDTQYF; cdr3_nt: TGTGCCAGCAGCTCCCACGGGGCCACAGATACGCAGTATTTT
j_call: TRBJ2-1; d_call: NA; v_call: TRBV9; cdr3_aa: CASSVGLALTIHEQFF; cdr3_nt: TGTGCCAGCAGCGTAGGTCTGGCCCTGACGATCCATGAGCAGTTCTTC
j_call: TRBJ2-1; d_call: TRBD1; v_call: TRBV5-8; cdr3_aa: CASSLEGADEQFF; cdr3_nt: TGTGCCAGCAGCTTGGAGGGGGCGGATGAGCAGTTCTTC